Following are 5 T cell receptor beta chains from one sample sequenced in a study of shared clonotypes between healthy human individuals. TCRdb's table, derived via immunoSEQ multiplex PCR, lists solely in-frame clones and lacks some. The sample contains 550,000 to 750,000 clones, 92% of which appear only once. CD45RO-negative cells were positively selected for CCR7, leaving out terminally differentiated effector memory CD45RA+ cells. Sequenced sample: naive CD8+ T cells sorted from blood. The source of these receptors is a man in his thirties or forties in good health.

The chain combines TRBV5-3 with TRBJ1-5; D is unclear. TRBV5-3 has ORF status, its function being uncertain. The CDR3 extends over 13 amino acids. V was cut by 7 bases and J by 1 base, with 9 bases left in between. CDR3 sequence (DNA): TGTGCCAGACGAAGGGTAAGCAATCAGCCCCAGCATTTT. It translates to CARRRVSNQPQHF.

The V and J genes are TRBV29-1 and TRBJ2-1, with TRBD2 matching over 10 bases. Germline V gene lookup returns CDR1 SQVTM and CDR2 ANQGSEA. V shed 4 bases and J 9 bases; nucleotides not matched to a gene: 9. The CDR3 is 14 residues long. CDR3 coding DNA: TGCAGCGTTGGCCCCGGGACTAGCGTAGGTGAGCAGTTCTTC. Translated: CSVGPGTSVGEQFF.

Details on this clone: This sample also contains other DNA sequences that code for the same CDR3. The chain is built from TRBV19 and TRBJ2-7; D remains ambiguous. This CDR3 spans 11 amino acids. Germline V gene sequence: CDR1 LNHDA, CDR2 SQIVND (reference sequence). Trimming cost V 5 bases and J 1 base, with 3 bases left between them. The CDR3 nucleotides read TGTGCCAGTAGTGGGTCCTACGAGCAGTACTTC. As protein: CASSGSYEQYF.

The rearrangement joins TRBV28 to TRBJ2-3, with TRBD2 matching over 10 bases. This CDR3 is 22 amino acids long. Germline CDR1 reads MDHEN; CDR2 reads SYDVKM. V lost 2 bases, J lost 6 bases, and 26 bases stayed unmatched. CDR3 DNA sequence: TGTGCCAGCAGTTTACCCACTTATGATTACGAATCTAGCGGGAGACCCCCCGATACGCAGTATTTT. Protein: CASSLPTYDYESSGRPPDTQYF.

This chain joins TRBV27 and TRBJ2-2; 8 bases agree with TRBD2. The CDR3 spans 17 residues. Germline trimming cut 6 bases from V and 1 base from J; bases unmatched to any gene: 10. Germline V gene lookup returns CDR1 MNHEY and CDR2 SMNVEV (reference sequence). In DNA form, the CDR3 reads TGTGCCAGCAGACCCCTAGGGCTAGCGGGGAACACCGGGGAGCTGTTTTTT. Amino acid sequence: CASRPLGLAGNTGELFF.